The entry below gives a single T cell receptor beta chain sequence along with its context. Antigen specificity is unknown. The record originates from a study of long-term antiretroviral therapy in people with HIV. Trimming left V 1 base short and J 9 bases short, with 16 bases between. This CDR3 is built from 15 residues. Germline loops: CDR1 LNHDA, CDR2 SQIVND (reference sequence). With survey level as its setting, the immunoSEQ assay was v3.0. The data were produced by immunoSEQ multiplex PCR, yet TCRdb's version contains in-frame clones alone and is incomplete. The table includes about 34,000 clones, about 85% detected once. Findings and limits, study-wide: All time points showed a repertoire dominated by clones expanded before ART. Although diversity increased after ART, it remained lower than in transplant donor controls.

The TCR comes from a woman aged 25 to 45 with HIV. Sequenced here: unsorted PBMCs, sampled roughly 2.8 years before starting antiretroviral therapy. V is TRBV19 and J is TRBJ2-1; D is perhaps TRBD1 (6 bases). The CDR3 nucleotides read TGTGCCAGTAGTATAGTTGGCCAGGGGACGGGTGAGCAGTTCTTC. Translating gives CASSIVGQGTGEQFF.